The clone carrying this T cell receptor beta chain has ten or more counts. Time point indicated: after trial treatment. Treatment defined: LDRT plus nivolumab, ipilimumab, low-dose cyclophosphamide and aspirin (RACIN trial). First-strand cDNA used TRAV- and TRBV-specific primers, covering alpha and beta chains. Amplification, which lasted around 22 PCR cycles, used a constant-region primer and V-primer adapter to amplify TCRs. TCRdb independently ran MiXCR on the reads; one entry per CDR3 protein. Of 100,000 or so distinct CDR3 sequences listed, less than 25% are singletons. These data come from a study of low-dose radiotherapy and immunotherapy resistance in tumors. The CDR3 runs to 16 residues. Germline assignment: CDR1 LGHDT and CDR2 YNNKEL (reference sequence). V dropped 0 bases and J dropped 8 bases, with 18 bases sitting between them.

The sample here was PBMCs, taken after low-dose radiotherapy plus immunotherapy. The sequence derives from a male donor with prostate cancer. The rearrangement links TRBV3-1 to TRBJ2-3, with D maybe TRBD2 (5 bases). The CDR3 here is CASSQDAVGGGGTQYF. The CDR3 nucleotides read TGTGCCAGCAGCCAAGATGCAGTAGGCGGAGGAGGTACGCAGTATTTT.